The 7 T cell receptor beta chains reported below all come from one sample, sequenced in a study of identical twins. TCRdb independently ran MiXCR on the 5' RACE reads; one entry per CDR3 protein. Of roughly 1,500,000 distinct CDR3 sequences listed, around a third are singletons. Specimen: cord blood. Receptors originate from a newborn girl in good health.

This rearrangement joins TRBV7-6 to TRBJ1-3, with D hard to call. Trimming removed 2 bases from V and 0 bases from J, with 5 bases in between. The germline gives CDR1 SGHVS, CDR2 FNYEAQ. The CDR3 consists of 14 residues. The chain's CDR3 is CASSLKPSGNTIYF. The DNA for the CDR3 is TGTGCCAGCAGCTTAAAACCCTCTGGAAACACCATATATTTT.

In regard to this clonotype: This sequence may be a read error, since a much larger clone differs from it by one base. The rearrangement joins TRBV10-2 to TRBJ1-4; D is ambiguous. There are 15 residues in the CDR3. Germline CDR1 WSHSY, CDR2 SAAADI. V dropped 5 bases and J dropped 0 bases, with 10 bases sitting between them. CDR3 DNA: TGCGCCAGCAGTTCAGCCGGGACAACTAATGAAAAACTGTTTTTT. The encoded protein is CASSSAGTTNEKLFF.

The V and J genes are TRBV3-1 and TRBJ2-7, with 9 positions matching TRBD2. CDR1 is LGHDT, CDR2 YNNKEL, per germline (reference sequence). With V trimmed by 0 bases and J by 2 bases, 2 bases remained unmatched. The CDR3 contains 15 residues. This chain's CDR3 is CASSQDPSGAYEQYF. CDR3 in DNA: TGTGCCAGCAGCCAAGATCCTAGCGGGGCCTACGAGCAGTACTTC.

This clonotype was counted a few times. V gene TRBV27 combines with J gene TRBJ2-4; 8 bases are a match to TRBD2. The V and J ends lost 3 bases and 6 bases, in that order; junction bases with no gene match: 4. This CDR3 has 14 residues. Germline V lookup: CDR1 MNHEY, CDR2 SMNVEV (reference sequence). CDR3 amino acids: CASSFGSGVNIQYF. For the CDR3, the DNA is TGTGCCAGCAGTTTTGGTAGCGGGGTAAACATTCAGTACTTC.

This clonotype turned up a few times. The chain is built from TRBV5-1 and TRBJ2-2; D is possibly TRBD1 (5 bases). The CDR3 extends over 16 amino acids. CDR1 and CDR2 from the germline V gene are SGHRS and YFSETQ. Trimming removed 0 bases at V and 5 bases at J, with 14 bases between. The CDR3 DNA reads TGCGCCAGCAGCTTGGGATTCTTGCCAGGGACCGGGGAGCTGTTTTTT. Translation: CASSLGFLPGTGELFF.

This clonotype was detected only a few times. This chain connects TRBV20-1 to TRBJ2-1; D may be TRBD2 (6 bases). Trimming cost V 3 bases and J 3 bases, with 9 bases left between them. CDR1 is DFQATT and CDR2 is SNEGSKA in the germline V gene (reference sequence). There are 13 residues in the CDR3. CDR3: CSASSGFYNEQFF. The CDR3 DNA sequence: TGCAGTGCTAGCAGCGGGTTCTACAATGAGCAGTTCTTC.

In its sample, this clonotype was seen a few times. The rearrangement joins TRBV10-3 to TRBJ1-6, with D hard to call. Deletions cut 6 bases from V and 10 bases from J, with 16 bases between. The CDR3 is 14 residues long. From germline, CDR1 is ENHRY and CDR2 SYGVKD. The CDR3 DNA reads TGTGCCATCAGCACTTCAGAATGGTTCTCACCCCTCCACTTT. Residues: CAISTSEWFSPLHF.